This TCR beta chain was retrieved from a study of post-analysis software for immune sequencing data. General study points: When patients were compared with controls, a handful of TRBV segments were more frequent, TRBV5-6, TRBV5-1 and TRBV20-1 among them. Comparison with controls showed significantly lower normalized Chao1 diversity in multiple sclerosis patients. F-measure co-clustering was strong for batch-matched samples.

This CDR3 is 17 amino acids long. Germline V gene data show CDR1 as LGHNA and CDR2 as YSLEER. V lost 3 bases to trimming and J lost 7 bases; unmatched junction nucleotides: 9. The library was made from cDNA and included unique molecular identifiers. MiXCR, run by TCRdb on the PCR reads, gives a single entry per CDR3 protein. This sample yields roughly 800,000 distinct CDR3 sequences, of which under 60% are seen a single time; 4% to 5% belongs to the top ten. About this clonotype itself: Its antigen is still unknown.

The origin of this receptor is a girl under 18 with multiple sclerosis. The chain uses TRBV4-3 and TRBJ2-1, with 13 bases fitting TRBD2. The specimen was blood. The CDR3 here is CASSQARTSGSGNEQFF. The DNA for the CDR3 is TGCGCCAGCAGCCAGGCTCGGACTAGCGGGAGCGGTAATGAGCAGTTCTTC.